This T cell receptor beta chain was recorded in a study of T cell changes during pregnancy in multiple sclerosis (dated by TCRdb to 2018 to 2020). A note on the overall study: In women with multiple sclerosis, the researchers looked at how the T cell repertoire shifted as pregnancy progressed.

Concerning this clone itself: There is no known antigen for this receptor. No much larger clonotype is one base removed from it; base qualities were not supplied.

Spanning cysteine to phenylalanine, the CDR3 consists of 16 amino acids. Only the CDR3 DNA stays, 48 bases, in frame from base 1. From a lookup of the germline V gene, CDR1 and CDR2 are SGHDT and YYEEEE. V ends up 4 bases short and J 6 bases short, with an unmatched junction base count of 9. Preparation of the library involved the immunoSEQ multiplex PCR assay. The table comes from immuneACCESS by way of TCRdb, which keeps in-frame sequences with V and J called. Part of the clones is missing from these tables; in studies checked, under half for an unresolved V gene and the rest for unknown reasons. This sample holds 45,000 to 55,000 clones; around 92% were observed only once. Under 0.7% of the sample lies in the top ten.

This sample comprised CD4+ T cells from peripheral blood mononuclear cells, obtained after pregnancy. The V and J genes are TRBV5-6 and TRBJ2-1, with 11 bases in between that match TRBD1. This clonotype was sampled from a female donor with multiple sclerosis, enrolled in a pregnancy study. The CDR3: CASSPGTGQGANEQFF. The nucleotides read TGTGCCAGCAGCCCCGGTACAGGACAGGGGGCCAATGAGCAGTTCTTC. Where the CDR3 stops, the reference TRBV5-6 and TRBJ2-1 genes take over; the full variable domain is DAGVTQSPTHLIKTRGQQVTLRCSPKSGHDTVSWYQQALGQGPQFIFQYYEEEERQRGNFPDRFSGHQFPNYSSELNVNALLLGDSALYLCASSPGTGQGANEQFFGPGTRLTVL.